The rows below give T cell receptor beta chains drawn from one sample of a study of shared clonotypes between healthy human individuals. Assay used: immunoSEQ multiplex PCR; TCRdb lists only in-frame clones, some missing. The profile shows about 990,000 clones, around 78% of them singletons. Material for sequencing was memory CD4+ T cells from PBMCs. These receptors were collected from a man between 18 and 35 years old in good health. Some clones in this sample may be carry-over from other donors' samples. Both conserved end residues are part of each CDR3. Each record gives: J gene, V gene, D gene, CDR3 protein. D genes are given only for firm matches.

>TRBJ2-1|TRBV28|TRBD2
CASSTLWGGRGHNEQFF
>TRBJ2-2|TRBV7-3|NA
CASSFIKGSNTGELFF
>TRBJ1-5|TRBV19|NA
CASSIIYRTGRQPQHF
>TRBJ2-3|TRBV5-1|NA
CASSLFPTDTQYF
>TRBJ2-1|TRBV6-1|NA
CASRRQVETPVFF
>TRBJ2-1|TRBV5-1|TRBD1
CASSAGQADYNEQFF
>TRBJ2-7|TRBV6-1|NA
CASSDIGQATTYEQYF
>TRBJ2-3|TRBV7-2|TRBD2
CASSGWTSVSDTQYF
>TRBJ1-2|TRBV28|TRBD1
CASSFIGGGIGYGYTF
>TRBJ2-1|TRBV20-1|NA
CSARYLQGRFF
>TRBJ1-4|TRBV28|NA
CASSFGGANEKLFF
>TRBJ2-7|TRBV5-1|NA
CASSPGGGSPYEQYF
>TRBJ2-7|TRBV7-2|TRBD2
CASSLGPGTSRGEQYF
>TRBJ1-5|TRBV5-3|NA
CARSGHLDF
>TRBJ1-2|TRBV5-5|NA
CASSLGVLYGYTF
>TRBJ2-5|TRBV25-1|NA
CASSPPTPSRRTQYF
>TRBJ2-1|TRBV4-3|TRBD2
CASSQRTSGVNNEQFF
>TRBJ1-5|TRBV5-5|TRBD1
CASSARTGAGNQPQHF
>TRBJ2-3|TRBV19|NA
CASNSRGEGTDTQYF
>TRBJ2-3|TRBV7-9|TRBD2
CASSPVTSDADTQYF
>TRBJ1-2|TRBV28|TRBD1
CASSPGTAVVSGYTF
>TRBJ1-1|TRBV27|TRBD1
CASSLYRGVTEAFF
>TRBJ2-7|TRBV5-1|TRBD2
CASSLPNLLAGFSYEQYF
>TRBJ2-1|TRBV7-3|TRBD1
CASSPDRGSYNEQFF
>TRBJ2-1|TRBV2|NA
CASSHPVVEQFF
>TRBJ1-3|TRBV21-1|NA
CASSKVGGLLGNTIYF
>TRBJ2-2|TRBV19|NA
CASRWGGGSDTGELFF
>TRBJ2-5|TRBV29-1|TRBD2
CSVESSGRQYF
>TRBJ2-7|TRBV19|TRBD1
CATGGTGGSYEQYF
>TRBJ2-1|TRBV27|TRBD2
CASSFRPTSGATHNEQFF
>TRBJ1-3|TRBV5-1|TRBD1
CASSLSGTDSGNTIYF
>TRBJ1-2|TRBV4-1|TRBD1
CASSHVPGQGRSYGYTF
>TRBJ2-7|TRBV7-2|NA
CASSFTRGVSYEQYF
>TRBJ2-5|TRBV5-5|TRBD2
CASSLDNRGAQYF
>TRBJ1-1|TRBV18|TRBD1
CASLLGTGNTEAFF
>TRBJ2-1|TRBV19|NA
CASSRARNEQFF
>TRBJ1-1|TRBV7-9|TRBD1
CASSPGQGADTEAFF
>TRBJ1-4|TRBV28|TRBD1
CASNFDRGHEKLFF
>TRBJ2-7|TRBV25-1|TRBD1
CASRLTGTGSYEQYF
>TRBJ1-2|TRBV7-2|NA
CASSLARGGYGYTF
>TRBJ2-2|TRBV2|NA
CASTRLEAGELFF